This T cell receptor (beta chain) was recorded in a study of patients and donors after allogeneic stem cell transplantation. V gave up 5 bases and J gave up 2 bases, with 12 bases separating them. This CDR3 contains 14 residues. Germline V gene lookup returns CDR1 SGHAT and CDR2 FQDESV (reference sequence). TCRdb itself ran the RT-PCR reads through MiXCR, one entry per CDR3 protein. The data hold approximately 98,000 distinct CDR3 sequences, with less than 45% observed a single time. This TCR was sampled from a human donor who was either an allogeneic HSCT recipient or a stem cell or donor lymphocyte infusion donor (not recorded which). It is not recorded whose cells these are; they may come from a transplant donor. The sample comprised blood, either unsorted or a sorted T cell fraction (not recorded which). The chain uses TRBV11-1 and TRBJ2-5; D possibly corresponds to TRBD1 (6 bases). The CDR3 is CASSHRVGQETQYF. Written as DNA, the CDR3 is TGTGCCAGCAGCCACAGGGTTGGGCAAGAGACCCAGTACTTC.